This T cell receptor (beta chain) was obtained from a study of blood T cells in healthy people across ages. CDR3 length: 16 residues. Germline trimming cut 2 bases from V and 11 bases from J; bases unmatched to any gene: 17. From germline, CDR1 is LGHNA and CDR2 YSLEER. Primers used in a second PCR of roughly 6 to 11 cycles were a sample-barcoded 5' primer and a J-beta primer mix. A template-switch adaptor containing 12 random nucleotides labeled each cDNA molecule. TCRdb passed the 5' RACE reads through MiXCR, listing each CDR3 protein once. The data show 650,000 to 800,000 distinct CDR3 sequences, around 45% seen once. Study-wide results and limits: With donor CMV status unknown, expanded clonotype changes were possibly confounded. Naive T cell percentage showed a strong correlation with the diversity of TCR beta.

As regards this clonotype: Its antigen is not known.

Whenever a sample was processed, at least 6.5 million PBMCs were isolated. The sequence was collected from a man aged 60-69 years in good health. The chain couples TRBV4-3 to TRBJ2-5; TRBD2 agrees at 7 bases. The sample comprised blood. CDR3 region: CASSQSVTSSYNEQYF. CDR3 nucleotide sequence: TGCGCCAGCAGCCAATCCGTGACTAGCTCCTACAATGAGCAGTACTTC.